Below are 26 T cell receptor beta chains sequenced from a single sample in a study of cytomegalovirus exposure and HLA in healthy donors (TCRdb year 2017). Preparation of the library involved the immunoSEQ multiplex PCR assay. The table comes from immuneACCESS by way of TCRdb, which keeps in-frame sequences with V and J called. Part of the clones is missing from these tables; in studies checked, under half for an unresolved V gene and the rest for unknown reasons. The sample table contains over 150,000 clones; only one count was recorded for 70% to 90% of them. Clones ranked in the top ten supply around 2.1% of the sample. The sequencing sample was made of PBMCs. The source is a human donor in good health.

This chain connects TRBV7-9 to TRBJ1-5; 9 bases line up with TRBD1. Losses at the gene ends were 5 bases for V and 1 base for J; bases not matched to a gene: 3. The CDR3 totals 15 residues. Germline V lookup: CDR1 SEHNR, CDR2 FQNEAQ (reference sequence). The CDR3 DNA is TGTGCCAGCAGCCCTGGGACAGGGAGCAATCAGCCCCAGCATTTT. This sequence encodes CASSPGTGSNQPQHF.

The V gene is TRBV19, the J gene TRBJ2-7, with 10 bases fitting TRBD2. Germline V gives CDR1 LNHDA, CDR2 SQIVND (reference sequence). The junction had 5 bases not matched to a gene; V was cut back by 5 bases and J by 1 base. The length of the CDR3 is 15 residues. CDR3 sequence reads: CASSDNSGRSYEQYF. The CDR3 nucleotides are TGTGCCAGTAGTGATAATAGCGGGAGGTCCTACGAGCAGTACTTC. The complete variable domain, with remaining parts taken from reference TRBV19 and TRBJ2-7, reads DGGITQSPKYLFRKEGQNVTLSCEQNLNHDAMYWYRQDPGQGLRLIYYSQIVNDFQKGDIAEGYSVSREKKESFPLTVTSAQKNPTAFYLCASSDNSGRSYEQYFGPGTRLTVT.

Written as DNA, the CDR3 is TGCAGCGTTGTGGGGGGTAATGAAAAACTGTTTTTT. The encoded protein is CSVVGGNEKLFF. V usage is TRBV29-1 and J usage is TRBJ1-4, with a weak D call TRBD1 (5 bases). The length of the CDR3 is 12 residues. V gave up 4 bases and J gave up 4 bases, with 7 bases separating them. From germline, CDR1 is SQVTM and CDR2 ANQGSEA.

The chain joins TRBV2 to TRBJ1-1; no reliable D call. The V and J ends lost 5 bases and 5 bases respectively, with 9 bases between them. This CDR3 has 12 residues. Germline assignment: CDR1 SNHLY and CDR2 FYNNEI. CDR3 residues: CASSPTSTEAFF. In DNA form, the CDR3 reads TGTGCCAGCAGTCCAACTAGTACTGAAGCTTTCTTT.

The CDR3 DNA is TGTGCCAGCAGTCAATGGGACAGGGGGCCAGGAACTGGAACCTTTAACTATGGCTACACCTTC. This codes for CASSQWDRGPGTGTFNYGYTF. The chain is built from TRBV27 and TRBJ1-2; 12 bases line up with TRBD1. V lost 5 bases, J lost 1 base, and 20 bases stayed unmatched. CDR1 and CDR2 from the germline V gene are MNHEY and SMNVEV (reference sequence). CDR3 size: 21 residues.

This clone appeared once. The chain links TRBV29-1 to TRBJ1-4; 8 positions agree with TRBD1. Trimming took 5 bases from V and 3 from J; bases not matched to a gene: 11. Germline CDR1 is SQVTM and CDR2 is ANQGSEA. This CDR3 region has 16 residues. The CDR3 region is CSVSHRGGTSNEKLFF. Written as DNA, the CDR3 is TGCAGCGTTTCTCACAGGGGGGGAACCTCTAATGAAAAACTGTTTTTT.

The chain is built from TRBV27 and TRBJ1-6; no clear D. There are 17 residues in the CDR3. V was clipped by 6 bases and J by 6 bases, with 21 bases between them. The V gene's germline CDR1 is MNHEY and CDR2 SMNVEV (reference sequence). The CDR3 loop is CASRFSETACANSPLHF. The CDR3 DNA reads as TGTGCCAGCAGATTTTCGGAGACTGCTTGTGCTAATTCACCCCTCCACTTT.

The CDR3 sequence is CASSPYRRGSNTGELFF. DNA of the CDR3: TGTGCCAGCTCACCATATCGGCGCGGGAGTAACACCGGGGAGCTGTTTTTT. The chain employs TRBV18 and TRBJ2-2; 7 positions agree with TRBD2. Germline-derived CDR1 and CDR2 are KGHSH and LQKENI. J gave up 2 bases and V 2 bases, and 8 bases lay outside the gene matches. The CDR3 spans 17 residues.

CDR3 nucleotides: TGCGCCAGCAGCCAAGCGACAGCCGGTGGTGGCTACACCTTC. It codes for CASSQATAGGGYTF. The rearrangement uses TRBV4-1 and TRBJ1-2, with D possibly TRBD1 on 5 matching bases. The CDR3 extends over 14 amino acids. The ends were cut back, 1 base at V and 7 bases at J, with 13 bases in the middle. Germline CDR1 reads MGHRA; CDR2 reads YSYEKL.

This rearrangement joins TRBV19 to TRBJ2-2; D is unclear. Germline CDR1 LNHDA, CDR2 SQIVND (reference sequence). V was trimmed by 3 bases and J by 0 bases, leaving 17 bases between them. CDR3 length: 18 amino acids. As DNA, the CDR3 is TGTGCCAGTAGTATCTCCCGTCGGTCTGTAGCGAACACCGGGGAGCTGTTTTTT. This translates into CASSISRRSVANTGELFF. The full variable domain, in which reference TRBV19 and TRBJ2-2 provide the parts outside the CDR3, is DGGITQSPKYLFRKEGQNVTLSCEQNLNHDAMYWYRQDPGQGLRLIYYSQIVNDFQKGDIAEGYSVSREKKESFPLTVTSAQKNPTAFYLCASSISRRSVANTGELFFGEGSRLTVL.

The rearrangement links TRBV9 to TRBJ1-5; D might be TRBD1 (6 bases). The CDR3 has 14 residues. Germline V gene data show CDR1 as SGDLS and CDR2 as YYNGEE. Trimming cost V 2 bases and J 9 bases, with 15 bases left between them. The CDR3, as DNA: TGTGCCAGCAGCGTGGGCAGGGGCGTCGGGCCCCAGCATTTT. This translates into CASSVGRGVGPQHF.

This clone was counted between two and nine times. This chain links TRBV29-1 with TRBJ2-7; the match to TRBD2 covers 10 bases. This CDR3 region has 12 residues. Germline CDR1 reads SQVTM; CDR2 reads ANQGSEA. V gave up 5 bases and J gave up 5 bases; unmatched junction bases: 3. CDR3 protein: CSVNSGGDEQYF. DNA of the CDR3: TGCAGCGTTAACAGCGGGGGGGACGAGCAGTACTTC.

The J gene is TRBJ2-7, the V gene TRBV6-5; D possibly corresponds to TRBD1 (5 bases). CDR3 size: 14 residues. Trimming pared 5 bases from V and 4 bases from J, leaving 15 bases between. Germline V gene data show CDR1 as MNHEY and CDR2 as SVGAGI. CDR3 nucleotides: TGTGCCAGCAGTCGGACAAGGGTATTTTACGAGCAGTACTTC. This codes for CASSRTRVFYEQYF.

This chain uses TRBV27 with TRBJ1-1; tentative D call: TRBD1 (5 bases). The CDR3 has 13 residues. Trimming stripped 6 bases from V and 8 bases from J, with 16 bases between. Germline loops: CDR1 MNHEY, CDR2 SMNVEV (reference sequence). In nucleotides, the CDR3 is TGTGCCAGCAGACTCGGAGTGGGGCCCGAAGCTTTCTTT. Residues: CASRLGVGPEAFF.

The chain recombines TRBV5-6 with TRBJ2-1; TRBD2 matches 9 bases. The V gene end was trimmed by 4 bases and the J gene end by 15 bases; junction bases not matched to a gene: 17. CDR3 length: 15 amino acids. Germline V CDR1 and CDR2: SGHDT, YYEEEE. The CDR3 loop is CASSIDSGSRGSPFF. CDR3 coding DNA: TGTGCCAGCAGCATAGATAGCGGGAGCAGGGGATCCCCGTTCTTC.

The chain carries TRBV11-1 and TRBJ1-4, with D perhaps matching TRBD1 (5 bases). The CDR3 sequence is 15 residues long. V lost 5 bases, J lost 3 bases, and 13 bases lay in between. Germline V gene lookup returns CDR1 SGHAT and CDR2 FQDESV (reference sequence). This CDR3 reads CASSPRGSSNEKLFF. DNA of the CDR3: TGTGCCAGCAGCCCCCGGGGGTCATCTAATGAAAAACTGTTTTTT.

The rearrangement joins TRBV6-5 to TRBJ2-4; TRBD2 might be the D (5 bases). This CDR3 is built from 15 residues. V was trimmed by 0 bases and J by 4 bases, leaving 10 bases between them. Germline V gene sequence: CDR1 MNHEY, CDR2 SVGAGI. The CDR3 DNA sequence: TGTGCCAGCAGTTACTCCCGGGGAGCGAAAAACATTCAGTACTTC. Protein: CASSYSRGAKNIQYF.

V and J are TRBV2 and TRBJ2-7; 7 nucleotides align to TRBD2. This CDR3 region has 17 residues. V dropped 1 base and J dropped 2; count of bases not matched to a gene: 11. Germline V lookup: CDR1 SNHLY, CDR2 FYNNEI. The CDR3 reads CASSEETLGAGAYEQYF. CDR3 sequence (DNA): TGTGCCAGCAGTGAAGAAACCCTCGGCGCGGGGGCCTACGAGCAGTACTTC. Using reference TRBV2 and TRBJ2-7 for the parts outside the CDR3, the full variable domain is EPEVTQTPSHQVTQMGQEVILRCVPISNHLYFYWYRQILGQKVEFLVSFYNNEISEKSEIFDDQFSVERPDGSNFTLKIRSTKLEDSAMYFCASSEETLGAGAYEQYFGPGTRLTVT.

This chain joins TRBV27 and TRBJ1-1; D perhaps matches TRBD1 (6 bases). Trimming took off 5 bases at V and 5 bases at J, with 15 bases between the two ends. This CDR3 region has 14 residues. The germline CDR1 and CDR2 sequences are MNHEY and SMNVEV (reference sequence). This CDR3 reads CASSPTGMGTEAFF. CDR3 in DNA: TGTGCCAGCAGTCCCACAGGGATGGGGACTGAAGCTTTCTTT.

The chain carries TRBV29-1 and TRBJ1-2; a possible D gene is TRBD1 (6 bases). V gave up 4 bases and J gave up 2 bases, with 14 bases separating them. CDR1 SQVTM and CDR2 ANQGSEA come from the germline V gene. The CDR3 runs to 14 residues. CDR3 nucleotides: TGCAGCGTTGGTACTCAGGGGATCAACTATGGCTACACCTTC. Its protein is CSVGTQGINYGYTF.

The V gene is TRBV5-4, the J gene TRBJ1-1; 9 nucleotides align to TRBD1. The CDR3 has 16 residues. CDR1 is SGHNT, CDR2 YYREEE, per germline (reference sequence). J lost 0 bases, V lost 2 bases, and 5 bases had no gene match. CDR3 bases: TGTGCCAGCAGCTTTGGACAGGGGATTATGAACACTGAAGCTTTCTTT. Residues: CASSFGQGIMNTEAFF.

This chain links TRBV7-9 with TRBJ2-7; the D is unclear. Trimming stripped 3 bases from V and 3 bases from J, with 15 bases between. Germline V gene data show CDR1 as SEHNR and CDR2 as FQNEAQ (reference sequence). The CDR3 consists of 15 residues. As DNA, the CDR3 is TGTGCCAGCAGCTTTGTATCGTTCTCCCGCTACGAGCAGTACTTC. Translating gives CASSFVSFSRYEQYF. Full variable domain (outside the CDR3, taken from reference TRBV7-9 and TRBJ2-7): DTGVSQNPRHKITKRGQNVTFRCDPISEHNRLYWYRQTLGQGPEFLTYFQNEAQLEKSRLLSDRFSAERPKGSFSTLEIQRTEQGDSAMYLCASSFVSFSRYEQYFGPGTRLTVT.

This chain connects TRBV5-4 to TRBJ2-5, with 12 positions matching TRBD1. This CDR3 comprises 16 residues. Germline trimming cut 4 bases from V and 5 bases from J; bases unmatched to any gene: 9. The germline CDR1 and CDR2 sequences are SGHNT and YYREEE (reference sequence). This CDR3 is CASSPRDRGQRETQYF. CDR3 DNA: TGTGCCAGCAGCCCCCGGGACAGGGGGCAACGGGAGACCCAGTACTTC.

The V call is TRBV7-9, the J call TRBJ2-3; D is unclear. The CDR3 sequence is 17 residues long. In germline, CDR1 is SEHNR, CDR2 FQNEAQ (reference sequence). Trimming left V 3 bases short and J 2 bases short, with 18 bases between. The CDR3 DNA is TGTGCCAGCAGCTTTTCCCACAGCCGACCTCCCACAGATACGCAGTATTTT. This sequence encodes CASSFSHSRPPTDTQYF.

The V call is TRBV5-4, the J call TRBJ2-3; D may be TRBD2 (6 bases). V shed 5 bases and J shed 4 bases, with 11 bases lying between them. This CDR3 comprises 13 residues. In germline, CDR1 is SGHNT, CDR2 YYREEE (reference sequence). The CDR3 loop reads CASSFSSADTQYF. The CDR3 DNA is TGTGCCAGCAGTTTTTCTAGCGCAGATACGCAGTATTTT.

This CDR3 reads CASSPAGGSYEQYF. Here the CDR3 DNA reads TGTGCCAGCAGTCCAGCGGGGGGATCCTACGAGCAGTACTTC. V and J are TRBV6-6 and TRBJ2-7; 9 bases map to TRBD2. Germline V gives CDR1 MNHNY, CDR2 SVGAGI (reference sequence). The CDR3 spans 14 residues. With 5 bases clipped from V and 1 base from J, the junction kept 3 bases outside the gene matches.